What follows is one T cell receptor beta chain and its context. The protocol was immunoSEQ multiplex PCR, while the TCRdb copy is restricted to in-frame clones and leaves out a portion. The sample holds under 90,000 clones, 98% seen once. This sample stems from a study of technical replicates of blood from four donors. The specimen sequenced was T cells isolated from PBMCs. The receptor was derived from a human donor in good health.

CDR3 nucleotide sequence: TGTGCCAGCAGTTCCCTCCCCCCGGGCAGGGCCTATGGCTACACCTTC. Encoded protein: CASSSLPPGRAYGYTF. The rearrangement links TRBV27 to TRBJ1-2; a possible D gene is TRBD1 (5 bases). The CDR3 totals 16 residues. CDR1 is MNHEY, CDR2 SMNVEV, per germline (reference sequence). V lost 4 bases, J lost 4 bases, and 19 bases lay in between.